This TCR beta chain is drawn from a study of blood T cell repertoires in COVID-19. Study-wide context: The origin of the acute and convalescent COVID-19 samples was the United States, Italy and Spain.

Measured with immunoSEQ multiplex PCR; TCRdb has only the in-frame clones, and not every one. Counted here are some 90,000 clones, almost 90% occurring once; the ten biggest clones make up roughly 4.5%. The CDR3 contains 20 residues. The V gene's germline CDR1 is MNHEY and CDR2 SVGEGT. V lost 2 bases, J lost 3 bases, and 16 bases stayed unmatched. This chain connects TRBV6-2 or TRBV6-3 to TRBJ2-6, with 7 bases matching TRBD2. This sequence originates from a woman aged 80 or older with active or convalescent COVID-19. Material: peripheral blood. The CDR3 protein is CASSYPLGEGRAYGANVLTF. In DNA, the CDR3 is TGTGCCAGCAGTTACCCCCTAGGAGAGGGGAGGGCGTATGGGGCCAACGTCCTGACTTTC.